This TCR beta chain was observed in a study of spatial heterogeneity in lung cancer. Study-wide context: Raw sequencing reads included, on average, more than eight appearances of each unique TCR and UMI combination.

TCRdb reanalysed the 5' RACE reads using MiXCR and keeps one entry per CDR3 protein. Counted here are around 13,000 distinct CDR3 sequences, roughly 5% occurring once; the ten biggest clones make up 35% to 40%. Remarks on this clonotype: This beta chain was picked up by a library intended for alpha chains and is off target, so its count carries little meaning.

The time point is: sample taken at primary tumor resection. Sequencing of whole RNA from tumor, nontumor lung or frozen PBMC involved no sorting. Patients with untreated early-stage non-small cell lung cancer, numbering roughly 69, were the donors. The sequence was collected from a human donor with early-stage non-small cell lung cancer. This specimen consisted of lung tumor tissue, obtained at surgery.

The chain's CDR3 is CATSRHSDQPQHF. The CDR3 nucleotides are TGTGCCACCAGCCGACACTCGGATCAGCCCCAGCATTTT. The V and J genes are TRBV24-1 and TRBJ1-5; the D is unclear. The CDR3 sequence is 13 residues long. Germline V gene sequence: CDR1 KGHDR, CDR2 SFDVKD. V was trimmed by 7 bases and J by 5 bases, leaving 11 bases between them.